The 2 T cell receptor beta chains in this list originate from one sample, sequenced in a study of cytomegalovirus exposure and HLA in healthy donors. PCR used 60 Vbeta primers and 13 Jbeta primers. Only in-frame clones appear in the TCRdb table, and some are missing; sequencing was by immunoSEQ multiplex PCR. This sample carries over 150,000 clones, 82% of them seen once, and the ten largest clones take over 5%. The sample comprised PBMCs. The receptor source for this set is a woman aged 50 to 60 in good health and CMV-seropositive.

The chain is built from TRBV2 and TRBJ1-1, with D perhaps matching TRBD1 (6 bases). V lost 5 bases and J lost 0, with 13 bases in between. Germline CDR1 SNHLY, CDR2 FYNNEI. CDR3 size: 15 residues. CDR3 residues: CASSNSRGMNTEAFF. In nucleotides, the CDR3 is TGTGCCAGCAGTAATTCCAGGGGTATGAACACTGAAGCTTTCTTT.

The chain recombines TRBV1 with TRBJ1-5. TRBV1 counts as a pseudogene. The CDR3 is 16 amino acids. The DNA of the CDR3 is TGCACCAGCAGCCAACCTTACCCCCTAAGCAATCAGCCCCAGCATTTT. Its translation is CTSSQPYPLSNQPQHF.